This is a list of T cell receptor beta chains from one sample in a study of monozygotic twins with cystic fibrosis. Here immunoSEQ multiplex PCR was the method, and the copy in TCRdb shows in-frame clones only, minus some. The sample contains under 20,000 clones, 97% of which appear only once. Sequences were obtained from blood. All receptors derive from a woman aged 25-40 years with cystic fibrosis. The CDR3 runs from the conserved cysteine through the conserved F or W. The D gene is left open where the match is weak. Only part of the rows carry a size: once, few, many, or a class if the clone is expanded.

size: NA
D: NA
J: TRBJ1-6
V: TRBV6-1
length: 14
DNA: TGTGCCAGCAGTGAGCAGGGGTGGTATTCACCCCTCCACTTT
CDR3: CASSEQGWYSPLHF

size: once
D: NA
J: TRBJ1-5
V: TRBV7-9
length: 12
DNA: TGTGCCAGCAGCTTAGAGGGGGGGCCCCAGCATTTT
CDR3: CASSLEGGPQHF

size: NA
D: TRBD2
J: TRBJ2-3
V: TRBV5-4
length: 17
DNA: TGTGCCAGCAGTCCAGCCTCGAAGCGGGGGAACACAGATACGCAGTATTTT
CDR3: CASSPASKRGNTDTQYF

size: NA
D: TRBD1
J: TRBJ2-1
V: TRBV19
length: 15
DNA: TGTGCCAGTAGACCCTGGGCAGGGGGACACAATGAGCAGTTCTTC
CDR3: CASRPWAGGHNEQFF

size: NA
D: TRBD1
J: TRBJ1-5
V: TRBV6-6
length: 15
DNA: TGTGCCAGCAGTCCCGGGACAGGGCTCAATCAGCCCCAGCATTTT
CDR3: CASSPGTGLNQPQHF

size: NA
D: NA
J: TRBJ1-6
V: TRBV7-2
length: 14
DNA: TGTGCCAGCAGCCCGACTGGGCCCAGGGCACCCCTCCACTTT
CDR3: CASSPTGPRAPLHF

size: NA
D: NA
J: TRBJ2-7
V: TRBV13
length: 13
DNA: TGTGCCAGCAGCACGGGGCCGTCCTACGAGCAGTACTTC
CDR3: CASSTGPSYEQYF

size: NA
D: NA
J: TRBJ2-5
V: TRBV6-1
length: 14
DNA: TGTGCCAGCAGGGTAGACTCCCCCAGAGAGACCCAGTACTTC
CDR3: CASRVDSPRETQYF

size: NA
D: TRBD1
J: TRBJ1-2
V: TRBV19
length: 14
DNA: TGTGCCAGTAGTACAACCGGGACAGGGTATGGCTACACCTTC
CDR3: CASSTTGTGYGYTF

size: NA
D: TRBD1
J: TRBJ2-2
V: TRBV5-1
length: 17
DNA: TGCGCCAGCAGCTTGGCAGGGACAGGGACCTACACCGGGGAGCTGTTTTTT
CDR3: CASSLAGTGTYTGELFF

size: NA
D: NA
J: TRBJ1-5
V: TRBV18
length: 16
DNA: TGTGCCAGCTCTCTGTCGAGTAGCATGACGAGTCAGCCCCAGCATTTT
CDR3: CASSLSSSMTSQPQHF

size: NA
D: NA
J: TRBJ2-7
V: TRBV7-9
length: 12
DNA: TGTGCCAGCAGCTCGACAGCATACGAGCAGTACTTC
CDR3: CASSSTAYEQYF

size: NA
D: TRBD2
J: TRBJ2-7
V: TRBV25-1
length: 15
DNA: TGTGCCAGCAGTCGTGAGCGGGGGCCCTCCTACGAGCAGTACTTC
CDR3: CASSRERGPSYEQYF

size: NA
D: TRBD2
J: TRBJ2-1
V: TRBV7-9
length: 13
DNA: TGTGCCAGCAGCTCGACTAGCGACGATGAGCAGTTCTTC
CDR3: CASSSTSDDEQFF

size: NA
D: TRBD1
J: TRBJ1-6
V: TRBV6-1
length: 15
DNA: TGTGCCAGCATGATGGACAGGAACTATAATTCACCCCTCCACTTT
CDR3: CASMMDRNYNSPLHF

size: NA
D: TRBD2
J: TRBJ2-3
V: TRBV6-4
length: 15
DNA: TGTGCCAGCAGTGAGCGGGGGGGTGGCACAGATACGCAGTATTTT
CDR3: CASSERGGGTDTQYF

size: NA
D: NA
J: TRBJ1-2
V: TRBV4-1
length: 15
DNA: TGCGCCAGCAGCCAAGTGGCGGTAGGTGTGTATGGCTACACCTTC
CDR3: CASSQVAVGVYGYTF

size: once
D: NA
J: TRBJ2-7
V: TRBV9
length: 15
DNA: TGTGCCAGCAGCGCCGGAGGTCAAATCTCCTACGAGCAGTACTTC
CDR3: CASSAGGQISYEQYF

size: NA
D: TRBD1
J: TRBJ2-1
V: TRBV6-5
length: 15
DNA: TGTGCCAGCAGTTACACAGGGACAGGGGGGAATGAGCAGTTCTTC
CDR3: CASSYTGTGGNEQFF

size: NA
D: NA
J: TRBJ1-2
V: TRBV2
length: 13
DNA: TGTGCCAGCAGTAAGCAGGCGGACTATGGCTACACCTTC
CDR3: CASSKQADYGYTF

size: NA
D: TRBD1
J: TRBJ2-1
V: TRBV10-3
length: 14
DNA: TGTGCCATCAGTGAGAGCAGGGGGATGAATGAGCAGTTCTTC
CDR3: CAISESRGMNEQFF

size: NA
D: TRBD1
J: TRBJ2-3
V: TRBV11-3
length: 18
DNA: TGTGCCAGCAGCTTGGGGACAGAAGGGGGTACACACACAGATACGCAGTATTTT
CDR3: CASSLGTEGGTHTDTQYF

size: NA
D: NA
J: TRBJ2-7
V: TRBV27
length: 14
DNA: TGTGCCAGCAGTTTAGTTCCTGAAGCTGGCGAGCAGTACTTC
CDR3: CASSLVPEAGEQYF

size: NA
D: NA
J: TRBJ2-5
V: TRBV5-1
length: 14
DNA: TGCGCCAGCAGCTTGGGACAGATAAAAGAGACCCAGTACTTC
CDR3: CASSLGQIKETQYF

size: NA
D: NA
J: TRBJ2-5
V: TRBV10-3
length: 14
DNA: TGTGCCATCAGTGAGTCTAGCGGAGAACGGACCCAGTACTTC
CDR3: CAISESSGERTQYF

size: NA
D: NA
J: TRBJ2-2
V: TRBV25-1
length: 12
DNA: TGTGCCAGCGGGGGCGCACCCGGGGAGCTGTTTTTT
CDR3: CASGGAPGELFF

size: once
D: NA
J: TRBJ1-4
V: TRBV5-1
length: 14
DNA: TGCGCCAGCAGCTCGGACAGATATAATGAAAAACTGTTTTTT
CDR3: CASSSDRYNEKLFF